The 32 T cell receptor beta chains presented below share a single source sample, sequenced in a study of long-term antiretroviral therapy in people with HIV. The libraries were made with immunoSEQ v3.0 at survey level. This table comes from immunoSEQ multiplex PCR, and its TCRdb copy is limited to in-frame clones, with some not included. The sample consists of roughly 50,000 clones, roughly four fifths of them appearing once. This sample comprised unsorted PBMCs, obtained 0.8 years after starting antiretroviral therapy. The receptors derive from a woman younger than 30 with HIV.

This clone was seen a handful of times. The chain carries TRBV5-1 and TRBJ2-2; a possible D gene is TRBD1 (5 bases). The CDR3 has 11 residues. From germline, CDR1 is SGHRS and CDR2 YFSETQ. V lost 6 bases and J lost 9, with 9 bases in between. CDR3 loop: CASKGRRELFF. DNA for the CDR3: TGCGCCAGCAAGGGGCGGAGGGAGCTGTTTTTT.

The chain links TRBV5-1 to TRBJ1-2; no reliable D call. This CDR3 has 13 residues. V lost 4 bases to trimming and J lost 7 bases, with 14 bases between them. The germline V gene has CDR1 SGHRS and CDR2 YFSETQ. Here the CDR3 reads CASSVSVSGGYTF. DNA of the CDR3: TGCGCCAGCAGCGTGTCCGTCAGCGGTGGCTACACCTTC.

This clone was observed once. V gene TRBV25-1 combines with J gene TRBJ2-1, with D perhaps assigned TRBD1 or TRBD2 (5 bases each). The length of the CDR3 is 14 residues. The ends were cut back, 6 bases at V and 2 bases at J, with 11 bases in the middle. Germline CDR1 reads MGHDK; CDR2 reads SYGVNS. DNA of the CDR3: TGTGCCAGCAGCCACGGGACCACCTACAATGAGCAGTTCTTC. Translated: CASSHGTTYNEQFF. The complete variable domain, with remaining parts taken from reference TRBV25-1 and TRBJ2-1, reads EADIYQTPRYLVIGTGKKITLECSQTMGHDKMYWYQQDPGMELHLIHYSYGVNSTEKGDLSSESTVSRIRTEHFPLTLESARPSHTSQYLCASSHGTTYNEQFFGPGTRLTVL.

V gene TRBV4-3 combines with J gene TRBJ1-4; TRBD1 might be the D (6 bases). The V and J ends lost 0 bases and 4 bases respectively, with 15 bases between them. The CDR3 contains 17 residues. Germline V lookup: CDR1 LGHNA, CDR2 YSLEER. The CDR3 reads CASSQDPPTGLNEKLFF. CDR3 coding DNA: TGCGCCAGCAGCCAAGATCCCCCGACAGGACTTAATGAAAAACTGTTTTTT.

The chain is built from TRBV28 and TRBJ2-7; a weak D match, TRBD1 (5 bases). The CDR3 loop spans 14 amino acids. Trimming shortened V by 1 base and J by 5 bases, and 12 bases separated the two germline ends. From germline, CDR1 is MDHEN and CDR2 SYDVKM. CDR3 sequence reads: CASSLLGVNNEQYF. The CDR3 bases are TGTGCCAGCAGTTTATTAGGGGTAAATAACGAGCAGTACTTC.

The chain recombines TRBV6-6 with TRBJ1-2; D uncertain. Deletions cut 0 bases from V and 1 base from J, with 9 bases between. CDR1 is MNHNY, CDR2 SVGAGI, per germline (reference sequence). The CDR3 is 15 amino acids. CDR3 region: CASSYSGVDNYGYTF. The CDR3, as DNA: TGTGCCAGCAGTTACTCTGGGGTGGATAACTATGGCTACACCTTC.

CDR3 region: CASSDDRGRFSEQYF. The CDR3 DNA sequence: TGTGCCAGCAGTGACGACAGGGGCCGGTTCTCCGAGCAGTACTTC. The rearrangement uses TRBV2 and TRBJ2-7; 8 bases match TRBD1. The CDR3 length is 15 residues. CDR1 is SNHLY, CDR2 FYNNEI, per germline. Trimming cost V 3 bases and J 6 bases; bases outside gene matches: 10.

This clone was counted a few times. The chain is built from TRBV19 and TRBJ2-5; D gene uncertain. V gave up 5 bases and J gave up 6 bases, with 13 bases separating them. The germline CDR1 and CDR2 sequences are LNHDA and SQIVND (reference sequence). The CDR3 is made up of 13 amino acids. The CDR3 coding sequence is TGTGCCAGTAGTCATCCGGGCCCCCAGACCCAGTACTTC. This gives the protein CASSHPGPQTQYF.

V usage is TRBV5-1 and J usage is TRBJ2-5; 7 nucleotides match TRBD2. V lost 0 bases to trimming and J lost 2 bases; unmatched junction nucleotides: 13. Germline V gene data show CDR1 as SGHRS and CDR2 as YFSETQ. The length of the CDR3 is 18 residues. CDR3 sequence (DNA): TGCGCCAGCAGCTTGGGCCGGTGGGGAACGGGAGGACAAGAGACCCAGTACTTC. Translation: CASSLGRWGTGGQETQYF.

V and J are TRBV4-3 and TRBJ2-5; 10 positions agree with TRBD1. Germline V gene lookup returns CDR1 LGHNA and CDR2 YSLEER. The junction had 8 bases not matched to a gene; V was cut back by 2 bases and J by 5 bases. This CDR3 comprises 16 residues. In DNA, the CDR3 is TGCGCCAGCAGCCAAACGCCTCGGGACAGGGGTGAGACCCAGTACTTC. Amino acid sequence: CASSQTPRDRGETQYF.

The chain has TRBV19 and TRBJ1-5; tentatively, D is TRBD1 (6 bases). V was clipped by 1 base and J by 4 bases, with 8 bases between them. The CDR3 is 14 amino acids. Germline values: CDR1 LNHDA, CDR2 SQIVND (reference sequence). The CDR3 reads CASSIVGGNQPQHF. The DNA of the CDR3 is TGTGCCAGTAGTATAGTAGGGGGGAATCAGCCCCAGCATTTT.

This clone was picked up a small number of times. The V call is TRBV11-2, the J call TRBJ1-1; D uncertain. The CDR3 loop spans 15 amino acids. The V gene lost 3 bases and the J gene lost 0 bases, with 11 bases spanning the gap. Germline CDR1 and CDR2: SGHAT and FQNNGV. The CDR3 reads CASSFRGGLNTEAFF. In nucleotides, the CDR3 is TGTGCCAGCAGCTTTAGAGGCGGCCTGAACACTGAAGCTTTCTTT.

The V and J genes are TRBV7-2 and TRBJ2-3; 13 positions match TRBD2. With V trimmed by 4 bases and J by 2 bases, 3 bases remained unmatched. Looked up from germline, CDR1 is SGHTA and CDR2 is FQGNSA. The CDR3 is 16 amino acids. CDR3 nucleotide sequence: TGTGCCAGCAGCTCGGGACTAGCGGGACCCACAGATACGCAGTATTTT. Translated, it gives CASSSGLAGPTDTQYF. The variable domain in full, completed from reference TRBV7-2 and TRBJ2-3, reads GAGVSQSPSNKVTEKGKDVELRCDPISGHTALYWYRQSLGQGLEFLIYFQGNSAPDKSGLPSDRFSAERTGGSVSTLTIQRTQQEDSAVYLCASSSGLAGPTDTQYFGPGTRLTVL.

This CDR3 is CASSLGTSGAEQYF. The CDR3 DNA follows: TGTGCCAGCAGTCTTGGGACTAGCGGAGCCGAGCAGTACTTC. V usage is TRBV28 and J usage is TRBJ2-7, with TRBD2 matching 11 bases. Unmatched junction bases numbered 6, after V lost 5 bases and J lost 6 bases. This CDR3 spans 14 amino acids. Germline V lookup: CDR1 MDHEN, CDR2 SYDVKM.

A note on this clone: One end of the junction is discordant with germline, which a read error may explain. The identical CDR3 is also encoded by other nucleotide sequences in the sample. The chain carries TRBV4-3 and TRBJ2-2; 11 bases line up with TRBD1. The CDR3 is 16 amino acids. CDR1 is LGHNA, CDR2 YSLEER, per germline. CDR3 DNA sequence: TGCGCCAGCAGCCAAGAAGGGACAGGGGGTACCGGAGAGCTGTTTTTT. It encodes CASSQEGTGGTGELFF.

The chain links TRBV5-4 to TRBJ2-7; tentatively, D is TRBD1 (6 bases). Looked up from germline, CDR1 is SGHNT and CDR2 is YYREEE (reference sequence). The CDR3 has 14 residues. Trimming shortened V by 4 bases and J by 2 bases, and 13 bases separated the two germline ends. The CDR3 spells CASSPGTPTYEQYF. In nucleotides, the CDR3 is TGTGCCAGCAGCCCCGGGACACCCACCTACGAGCAGTACTTC.

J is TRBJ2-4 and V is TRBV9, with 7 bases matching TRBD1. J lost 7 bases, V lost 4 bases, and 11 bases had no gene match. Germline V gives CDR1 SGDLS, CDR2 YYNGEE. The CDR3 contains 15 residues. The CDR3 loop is CASSIEQGRGNIQYF. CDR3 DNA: TGTGCCAGCAGCATAGAACAGGGGCGAGGGAACATTCAGTACTTC.

The CDR3 DNA follows: TGTGCCAGCAGTTCGTTGACAGGGAGGGAGACCCAGTACTTC. It specifies CASSSLTGRETQYF. V is TRBV27 and J is TRBJ2-5; possibly TRBD1 for D (7 bases). The CDR3 loop spans 14 amino acids. Germline lookup yields CDR1 MNHEY and CDR2 SMNVEV (reference sequence). V lost 4 bases, J lost 5 bases, and 14 bases lay in between.

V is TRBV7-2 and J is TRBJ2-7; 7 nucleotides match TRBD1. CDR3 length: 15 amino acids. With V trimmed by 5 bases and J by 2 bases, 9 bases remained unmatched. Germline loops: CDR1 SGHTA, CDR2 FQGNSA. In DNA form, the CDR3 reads TGTGCCAGCAGCCCTGGGGGCAGGGGGACCTACGAGCAGTACTTC. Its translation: CASSPGGRGTYEQYF.

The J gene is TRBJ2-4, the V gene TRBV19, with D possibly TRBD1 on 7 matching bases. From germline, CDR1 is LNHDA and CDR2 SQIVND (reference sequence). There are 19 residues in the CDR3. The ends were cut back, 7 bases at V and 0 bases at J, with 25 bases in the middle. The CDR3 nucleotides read TGTGCCAGTACCCTAAGGGGGGACAGACCTCTCCTAGCCAAAAACATTCAGTACTTC. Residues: CASTLRGDRPLLAKNIQYF. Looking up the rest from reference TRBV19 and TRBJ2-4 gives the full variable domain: DGGITQSPKYLFRKEGQNVTLSCEQNLNHDAMYWYRQDPGQGLRLIYYSQIVNDFQKGDIAEGYSVSREKKESFPLTVTSAQKNPTAFYLCASTLRGDRPLLAKNIQYFGAGTRLSVL.

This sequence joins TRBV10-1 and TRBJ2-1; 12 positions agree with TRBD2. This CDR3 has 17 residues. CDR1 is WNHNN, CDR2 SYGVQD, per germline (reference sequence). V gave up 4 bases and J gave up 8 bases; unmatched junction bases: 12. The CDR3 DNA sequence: TGCGCCAGCAGTGCCGTATCTAGCGGGAGGGCCATCGATGAGCAGTTCTTC. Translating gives CASSAVSSGRAIDEQFF.

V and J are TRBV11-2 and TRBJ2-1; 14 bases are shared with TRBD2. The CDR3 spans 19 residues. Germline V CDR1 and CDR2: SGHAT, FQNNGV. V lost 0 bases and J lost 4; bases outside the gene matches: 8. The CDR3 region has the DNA TGTGCCAGCAGCTTAGATCGCGGGACTAGCGGGAGTTCTTACAATGAGCAGTTCTTC. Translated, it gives CASSLDRGTSGSSYNEQFF.

The CDR3 loop reads CASSEAPPYTF. The CDR3, as DNA: TGTGCCAGCAGTGAAGCCCCCCCCTACACCTTC. This sequence joins TRBV2 and TRBJ1-2; D not resolved. Between the trimmed V and J ends, which lost 0 bases and 10 bases, there was a span of 6 bases. Per the germline V gene, CDR1 is SNHLY and CDR2 is FYNNEI. The CDR3 consists of 11 residues.

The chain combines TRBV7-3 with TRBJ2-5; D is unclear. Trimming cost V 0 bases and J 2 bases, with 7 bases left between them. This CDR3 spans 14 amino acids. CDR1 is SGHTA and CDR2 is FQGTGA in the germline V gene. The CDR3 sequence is CASSLTNSQETQYF. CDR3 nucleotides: TGTGCCAGCAGCTTAACGAACAGTCAAGAGACCCAGTACTTC.

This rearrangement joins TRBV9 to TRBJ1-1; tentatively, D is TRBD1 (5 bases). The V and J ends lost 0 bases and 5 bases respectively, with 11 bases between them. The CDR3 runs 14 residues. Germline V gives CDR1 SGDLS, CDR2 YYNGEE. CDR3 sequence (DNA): TGTGCCAGCAGCGTAGTCGGGGGTGAGACTGAAGCTTTCTTT. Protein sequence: CASSVVGGETEAFF.

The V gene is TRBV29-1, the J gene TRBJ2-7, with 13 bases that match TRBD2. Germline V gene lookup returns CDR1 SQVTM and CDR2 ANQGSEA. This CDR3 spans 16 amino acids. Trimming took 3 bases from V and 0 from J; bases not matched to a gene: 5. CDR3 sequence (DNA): TGCAGCGTTGAGCCGGGACTAGCGGGAAGCTCCTACGAGCAGTACTTC. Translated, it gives CSVEPGLAGSSYEQYF.

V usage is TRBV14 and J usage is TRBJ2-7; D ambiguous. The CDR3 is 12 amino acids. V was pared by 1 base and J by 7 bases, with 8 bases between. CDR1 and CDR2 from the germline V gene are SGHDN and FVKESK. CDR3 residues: CASSQVVGEQYF. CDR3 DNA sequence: TGTGCCAGCAGCCAAGTCGTAGGGGAGCAGTACTTC.

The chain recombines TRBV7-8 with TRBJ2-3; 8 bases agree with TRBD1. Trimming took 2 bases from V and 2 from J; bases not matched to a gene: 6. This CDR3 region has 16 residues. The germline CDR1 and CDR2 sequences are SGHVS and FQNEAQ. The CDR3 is CASSLRDRSSTDTQYF. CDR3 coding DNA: TGTGCCAGCAGCTTACGGGACAGGTCCTCCACAGATACGCAGTATTTT.

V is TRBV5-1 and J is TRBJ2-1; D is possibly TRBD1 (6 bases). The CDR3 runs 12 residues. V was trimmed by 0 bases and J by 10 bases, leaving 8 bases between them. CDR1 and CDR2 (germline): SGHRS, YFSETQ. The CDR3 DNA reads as TGCGCCAGCAGCTTGGCCGACAGGGAGCAGTTCTTC. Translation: CASSLADREQFF.

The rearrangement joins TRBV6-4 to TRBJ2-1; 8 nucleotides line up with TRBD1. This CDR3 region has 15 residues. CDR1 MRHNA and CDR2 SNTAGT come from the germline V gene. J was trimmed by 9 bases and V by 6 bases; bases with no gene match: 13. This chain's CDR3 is CASSPDRGPFGEQFF. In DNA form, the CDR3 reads TGTGCCAGCAGCCCCGACAGGGGCCCCTTTGGTGAGCAGTTCTTC.

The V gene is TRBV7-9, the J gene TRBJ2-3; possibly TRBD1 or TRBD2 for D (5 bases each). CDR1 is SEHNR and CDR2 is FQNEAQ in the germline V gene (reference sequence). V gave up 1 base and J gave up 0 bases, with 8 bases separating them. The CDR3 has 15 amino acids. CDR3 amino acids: CASSLDGASTDTQYF. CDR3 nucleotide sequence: TGTGCCAGCAGCTTAGACGGGGCTAGCACAGATACGCAGTATTTT.

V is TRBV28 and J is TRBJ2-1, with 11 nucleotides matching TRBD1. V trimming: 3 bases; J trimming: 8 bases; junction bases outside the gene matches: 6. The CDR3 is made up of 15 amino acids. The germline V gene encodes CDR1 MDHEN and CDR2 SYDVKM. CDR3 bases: TGTGCCAGCAGTTTCGCCAGGACAGGGGGCGATGAGCAGTTCTTC. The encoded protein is CASSFARTGGDEQFF. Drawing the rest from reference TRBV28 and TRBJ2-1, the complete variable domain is DVKVTQSSRYLVKRTGEKVFLECVQDMDHENMFWYRQDPGLGLRLIYFSYDVKMKEKGDIPEGYSVSREKKERFSLILESASTNQTSMYLCASSFARTGGDEQFFGPGTRLTVL.